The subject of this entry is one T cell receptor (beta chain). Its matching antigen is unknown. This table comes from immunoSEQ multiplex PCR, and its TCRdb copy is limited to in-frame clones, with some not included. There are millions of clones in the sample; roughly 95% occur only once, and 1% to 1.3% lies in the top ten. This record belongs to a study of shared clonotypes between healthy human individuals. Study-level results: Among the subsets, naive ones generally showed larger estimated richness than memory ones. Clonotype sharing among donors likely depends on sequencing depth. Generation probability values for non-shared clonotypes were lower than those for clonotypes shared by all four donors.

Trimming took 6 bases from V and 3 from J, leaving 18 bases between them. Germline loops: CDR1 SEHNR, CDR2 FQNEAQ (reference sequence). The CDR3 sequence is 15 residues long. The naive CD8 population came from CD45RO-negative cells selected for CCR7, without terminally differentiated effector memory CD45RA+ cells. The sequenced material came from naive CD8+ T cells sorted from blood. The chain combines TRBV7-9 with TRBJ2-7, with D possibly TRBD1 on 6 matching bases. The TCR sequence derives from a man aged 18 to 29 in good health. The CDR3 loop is CASSQARGPIYEQYF. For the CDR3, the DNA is TGTGCCAGCAGTCAGGCCAGGGGACCCATCTACGAGCAGTACTTC.